Listed here are 5 T cell receptor beta chains from one sample, sequenced in a study of identical twins (dated by TCRdb to the mid-2010s). Preparation of the library involved 5' RACE. TCRdb shows the sequencer as Illumina HiSeq 2000. The raw public reads went through TCRdb reprocessing: fastp at Q25, MiXCR clone calling, in-frame beta chains kept. Rows with a matching CDR3 protein are joined into one entry that keeps the most common DNA and genes. This sample is represented by about 520,000 distinct CDR3 sequences; approximately 22% of them were singletons. Together, the top ten hold 0.91% of the sample. These same records also appear under a second study, on T cells expressing NK-cell markers.

Sequenced material: CD4+ T cells sorted from blood. These receptors all come from a young woman in good health.

This chain links TRBV7-3 with TRBJ2-1; D gene unclear. CDR3 length: 16 amino acids. CDR1 SGHTA and CDR2 FQGTGA come from the germline V gene. The V end was cut by 5 bases, the J end by 4 bases, with 18 bases between. The DNA for the CDR3 is TGTGCCAGCAGCCGCCTGAGCGCCTCACCGTACAATGAGCAGTTCTTC. It encodes CASSRLSASPYNEQFF. Full variable domain (rest looked up from reference TRBV7-3 and TRBJ2-1): GAGVSQTPSNKVTEKGKYVELRCDPISGHTALYWYRQSLGQGPEFLIYFQGTGAADDSGLPNDRFFAVRPEGSVSTLKIQRTERGDSAVYLCASSRLSASPYNEQFFGPGTRLTVL.

V and J are TRBV6-1 and TRBJ2-6; no definite D call. This CDR3 has 16 residues. Per germline, CDR1 MNHNS and CDR2 SASEGT. Trimming took off 7 bases at V and 8 bases at J, with 21 bases between the two ends. The CDR3 DNA follows: TGTGCCAGCACTACCGTCGGTGGTCGCTGGACCAACGTCCTGACTTTC. It yields the protein CASTTVGGRWTNVLTF.

This clonotype was seen many times. This chain joins TRBV5-1 and TRBJ2-1, with D possibly being TRBD1 (5 bases). Per the germline V gene, CDR1 is SGHRS and CDR2 is YFSETQ. V lost 1 base, J lost 6 bases, and 8 bases lay in between. The CDR3 contains 13 residues. The CDR3 is CASSLQTANEQFF. Written as DNA, the CDR3 is TGCGCCAGCAGCTTGCAGACAGCCAATGAGCAGTTCTTC.

There are a few counts of this clonotype. A read error may be the cause here, since a much bigger clone is one base away. The gene calls are TRBV12-3 or TRBV12-4 and TRBJ2-1; 7 nucleotides align to TRBD2. The CDR3 totals 18 residues. DNA for the CDR3: TGTGCCATCAGTTTAAGGTCGGTGGGAGGGCCCATCGGCAATGAGCAGTTCTTC. Protein sequence: CAISLRSVGGPIGNEQFF.

This sequence joins TRBV10-2 and TRBJ2-3; 10 bases are a match to TRBD2. Per germline, CDR1 WSHSY and CDR2 SAAADI. V shed 10 bases, J shed 3 bases, and the junction held 4 bases outside the gene matches. There are 13 residues in the CDR3. DNA of the CDR3: TGCGCCACCGTACTAGCGGGGACAGATACGCAGTATTTT. This encodes CATVLAGTDTQYF.